Described below is a single T cell receptor beta chain sequence and its context. Two negative PCRs, clearance, or symptom resolution were required of recovered Cohort 3 donors. Trimming took 8 bases from V and 2 from J; bases not matched to a gene: 5. This CDR3 is built from 13 residues. Germline loops: CDR1 MGHDK, CDR2 SYGVNS. The data were taken from a study of blood T cell repertoires in COVID-19. Looking at the study overall: Italy, Spain and the United States were the sources of the convalescent and acute COVID-19 samples. PBMCs, B-cell-depleted T cells, or T cells provided the cDNA or gDNA that made up the material.

The authors' processing: Estimated nucleated cell counts came from reference gene primer amplification. Sequenced by immunoSEQ multiplex PCR; TCRdb stores in-frame clones only, minus some. That table gives V, J and clone size, and the DNA gave D and trimming. Altogether more than 400,000 clones are present, about nine tenths being singletons, with the ten largest covering about 0.75%. Sequencing was carried out using PBMCs or T cells enriched from blood (not recorded which). This receptor was obtained from a woman aged 18 to 35 who had recovered from COVID-19. The V gene is TRBV25-1, the J gene TRBJ2-7; 8 bases are shared with TRBD2. This chain's CDR3 is CASGGLGTYEQYF. DNA of the CDR3: TGTGCCAGCGGGGGACTAGGGACCTACGAGCAGTACTTC.